This TCR beta chain was observed in a study of blood T cells in healthy people across ages. Study findings and constraints: More naive CD4+ cells and higher diversity marked long-lived donors relative to aged donors. The study lacked donor CMV status, which possibly confounded expanded clonotype changes. Total diversity from one million sequenced T cells was likely underestimated.

Trimming removed 4 bases from V and 8 bases from J, with 14 bases in between. This CDR3 is built from 14 residues. Germline V CDR1 and CDR2: MNHEY, SVGAGI. A sample-barcoded 5' primer and a J-beta primer mix were used in a second PCR of about 6 to 12 cycles. There were at least 3 million CDR3-containing paired-end reads obtained from each sample. One entry per CDR3 protein, called by TCRdb with MiXCR from the 5' RACE reads. The data hold 780,000 or so distinct CDR3 sequences, with 56% observed a single time. In the case of this clonotype: Its antigen is unknown.

The chain couples TRBV6-5 to TRBJ1-4; tentatively, D is TRBD1 (5 bases). The sequence was collected from a man in his forties or fifties in good health. The material sequenced was blood. DNA for the CDR3: TGTGCCAGCAGTTTGGGGGGTTATAAGGAAAAACTGTTTTTT. Protein: CASSLGGYKEKLFF.